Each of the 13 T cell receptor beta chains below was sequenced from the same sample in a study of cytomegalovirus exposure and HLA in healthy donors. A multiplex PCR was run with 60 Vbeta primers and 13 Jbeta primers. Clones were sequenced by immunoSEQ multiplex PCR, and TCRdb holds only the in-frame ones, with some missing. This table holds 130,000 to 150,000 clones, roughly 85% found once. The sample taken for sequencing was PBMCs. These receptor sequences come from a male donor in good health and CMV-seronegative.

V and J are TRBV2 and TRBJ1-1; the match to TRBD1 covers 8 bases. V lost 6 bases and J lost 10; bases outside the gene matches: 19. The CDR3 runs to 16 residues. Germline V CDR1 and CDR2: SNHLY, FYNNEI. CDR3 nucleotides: TGTGCCAGCAGGGACCAATACCACAGGGGGAGGGGGTTAGCTTTCTTT. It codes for CASRDQYHRGRGLAFF. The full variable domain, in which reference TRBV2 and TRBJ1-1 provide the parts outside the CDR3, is EPEVTQTPSHQVTQMGQEVILRCVPISNHLYFYWYRQILGQKVEFLVSFYNNEISEKSEIFDDQFSVERPDGSNFTLKIRSTKLEDSAMYFCASRDQYHRGRGLAFFGQGTRLTVV.

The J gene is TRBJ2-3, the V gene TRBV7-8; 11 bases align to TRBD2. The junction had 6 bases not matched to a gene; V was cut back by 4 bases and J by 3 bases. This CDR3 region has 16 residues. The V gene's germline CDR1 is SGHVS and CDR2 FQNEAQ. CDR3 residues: CASSSTSGIMTDTQYF. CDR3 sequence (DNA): TGTGCCAGCAGCTCGACTAGCGGGATAATGACAGATACGCAGTATTTT.

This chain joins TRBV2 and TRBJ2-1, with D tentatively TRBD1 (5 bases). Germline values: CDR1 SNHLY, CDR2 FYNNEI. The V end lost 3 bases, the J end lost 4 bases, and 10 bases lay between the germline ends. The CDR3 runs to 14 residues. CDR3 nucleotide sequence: TGTGCCAGCAGTGAGGAAAGGGGTTACAATGAGCAGTTCTTC. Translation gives CASSEERGYNEQFF.

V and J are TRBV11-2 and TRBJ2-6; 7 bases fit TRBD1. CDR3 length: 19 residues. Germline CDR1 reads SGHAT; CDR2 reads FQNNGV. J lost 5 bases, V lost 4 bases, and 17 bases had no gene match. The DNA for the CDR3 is TGTGCCAGCAGCTACCAAAAGCGGACAGGCCCCCATCGGGCCAACGTCCTGACTTTC. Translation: CASSYQKRTGPHRANVLTF. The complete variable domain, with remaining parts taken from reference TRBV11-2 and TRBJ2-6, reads EAGVAQSPRYKIIEKRQSVAFWCNPISGHATLYWYQQILGQGPKLLIQFQNNGVVDDSQLPKDRFSAERLKGVDSTLKIQPAKLEDSAVYLCASSYQKRTGPHRANVLTFGAGSRLTVL.

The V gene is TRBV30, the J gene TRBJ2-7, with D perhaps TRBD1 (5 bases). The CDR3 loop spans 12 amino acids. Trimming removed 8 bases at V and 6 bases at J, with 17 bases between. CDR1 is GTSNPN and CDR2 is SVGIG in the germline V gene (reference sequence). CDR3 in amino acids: CAGSGFQVEQYF. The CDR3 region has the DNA TGTGCCGGCTCAGGGTTTCAGGTCGAGCAGTACTTC. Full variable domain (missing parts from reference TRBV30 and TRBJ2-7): SQTIHQWPATLVQPVGSPLSLECTVEGTSNPNLYWYRQAAGRGLQLLFYSVGIGQISSEVPQNLSASRPQDRQFILSSKKLLLSDSGFYLCAGSGFQVEQYFGPGTRLTVT.

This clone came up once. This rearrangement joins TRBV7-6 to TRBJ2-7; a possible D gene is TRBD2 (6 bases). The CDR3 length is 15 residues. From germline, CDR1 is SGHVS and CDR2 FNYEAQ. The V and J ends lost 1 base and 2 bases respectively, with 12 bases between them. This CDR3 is CASSLEAGGTYEQYF. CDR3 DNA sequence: TGTGCCAGCAGCTTAGAAGCGGGCGGAACCTACGAGCAGTACTTC.

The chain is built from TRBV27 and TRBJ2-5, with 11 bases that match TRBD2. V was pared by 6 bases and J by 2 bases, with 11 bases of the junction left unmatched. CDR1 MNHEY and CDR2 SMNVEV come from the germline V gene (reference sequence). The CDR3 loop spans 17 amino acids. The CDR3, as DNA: TGTGCCAGCAGACTAGCGGGAGTAGGGGACTTACAAGAGACCCAGTACTTC. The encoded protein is CASRLAGVGDLQETQYF.

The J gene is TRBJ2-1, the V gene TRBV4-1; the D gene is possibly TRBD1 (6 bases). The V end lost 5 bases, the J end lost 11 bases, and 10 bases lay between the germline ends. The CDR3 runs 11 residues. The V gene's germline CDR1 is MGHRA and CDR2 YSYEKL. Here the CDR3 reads CASSAGAKQFF. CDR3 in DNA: TGCGCCAGCAGCGCAGGGGCTAAGCAGTTCTTC.

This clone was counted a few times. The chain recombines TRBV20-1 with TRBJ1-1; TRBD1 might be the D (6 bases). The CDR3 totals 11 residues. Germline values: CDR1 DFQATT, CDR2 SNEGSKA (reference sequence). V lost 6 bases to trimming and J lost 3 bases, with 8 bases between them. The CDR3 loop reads CSAGQHTEAFF. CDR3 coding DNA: TGCAGTGCAGGACAGCACACTGAAGCTTTCTTT.

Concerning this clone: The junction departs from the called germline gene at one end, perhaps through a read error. This CDR3 is CASSPPGGHEQFF. The CDR3, as DNA: TGTGCTAGCAGCCCCCCTGGGGGCCATGAGCAGTTCTTC. V and J are TRBV7-7 and TRBJ2-1, with a possible D match to TRBD1 (6 bases). CDR3 length: 13 amino acids. In germline, CDR1 is SSHAT, CDR2 FNYEAQ (reference sequence).

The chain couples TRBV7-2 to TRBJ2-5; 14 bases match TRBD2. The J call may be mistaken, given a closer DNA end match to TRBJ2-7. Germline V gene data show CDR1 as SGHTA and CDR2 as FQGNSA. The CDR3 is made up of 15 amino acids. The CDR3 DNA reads TGTGCCAGCAGCTTGATGGGACTAGCGGGAGACGAGCAGTACTTC. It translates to CASSLMGLAGDEQYF.

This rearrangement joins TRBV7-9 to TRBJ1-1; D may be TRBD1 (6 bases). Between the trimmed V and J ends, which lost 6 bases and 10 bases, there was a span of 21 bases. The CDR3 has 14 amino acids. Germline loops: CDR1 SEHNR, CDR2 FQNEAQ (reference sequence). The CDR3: CASSKAGTNSRAFF. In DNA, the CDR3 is TGTGCCAGCAGTAAAGCCGGGACAAATAGCCGAGCTTTCTTT.

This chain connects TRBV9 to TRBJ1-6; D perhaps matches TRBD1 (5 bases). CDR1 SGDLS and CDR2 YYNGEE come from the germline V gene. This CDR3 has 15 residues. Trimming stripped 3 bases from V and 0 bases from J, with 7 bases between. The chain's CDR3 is CASSADNSYNSPLHF. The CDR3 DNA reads TGTGCCAGCAGCGCGGACAACTCCTATAATTCACCCCTCCACTTT.